Given below is one T cell receptor (beta chain) in context. Its binding antigen is unknown. No base qualities exist here, and no much larger clone lies one base off it. This sample is drawn from a study of graft-versus-host responses after intestinal transplantation (dated by TCRdb to the early 2020s). Background for the entire study: The transplants that recipients got were multivisceral, liver-intestinal, or isolated intestinal. Every recipient was given anti-thymocyte globulin induction, followed by about three years of maintenance tacrolimus and steroids. After intestinal transplantation, graft-versus-host and host-versus-graft alloreactive T cell clones were followed in the graft, circulation and bone marrow using bulk TCR-beta CDR3 sequencing. To identify alloreactive clones, pre-transplant mixed lymphocyte reaction products were sequenced and compared with unstimulated pre-transplant donor and recipient T cells. The cohort enrolled 24 intestinal transplant recipients, one of whom was a retransplant, and 3 patients without pretransplant specimens were excluded. A peak of at least 4% donor T cells among recipient peripheral blood mononuclear cells was the definition used for donor T cell macrochimerism. Samples from three later patients were sequenced in-house on an Illumina MiSeq with MiXCR processing rather than by the commercial service. The investigation overall reported the following: The conclusions were limited by the relatively low number and heterogeneity of the intestinal transplant patients. Early after transplant, peak levels of circulating GvH clones were found to be associated with declines in HvG clones. GvH clones were detected in recipient bone marrow, and some of these GvH clones were observed earlier in ileal mucosa or blood, consistent with an intestinal mucosal origin. In the allografts of patients with donor T cell macrochimerism, GvH to HvG T cell clonal ratios were high.

The library was built by means of the immunoSEQ multiplex PCR assay. In most patients, genomic DNA was isolated using the Qiagen DNeasy Blood and Tissue Kit and sent frozen to Adaptive Biotechnologies for TCR sequencing. For most patients, genomic DNA was subjected to high-throughput TCR-beta CDR3 sequencing by Adaptive Biotechnologies. Turning to the authors' computational methods: TCR sequencing data for 15 to 20 patients were retrieved from Adaptive's ImmunoSEQ software; a few other patients were processed with MiXCR and VDJtools. CD4 versus CD8 sorting errors were corrected by removing sequences found in both subsets at a frequency ratio below 5:1. Because the origin of CDR3 nucleotide sequences shared between donor and recipient could not be assigned, those sequences were removed. To count as alloreactive, a clone needed at least 2-fold expansion over unstimulated cells and a minimum CFSE-low frequency of 0.002% (template counts) or 0.001% (read counts). Mappable clones were those detected in sequenced pre-transplant spleen, lymph node, or MLR CFSE-low populations of the donor or recipient. The cumulative frequency of alloreactive clones was calculated as a percentage of all sequences, weighted by copy number. TCRdb re-hosts the immuneACCESS table, in-frame sequences only. Its copies lack some clones; in the studies checked, an unresolved V gene accounts for under half of them, and the cause for the rest is not known. From that table come the V and J calls and clone size; the DNA was used to work out D and trimming. This sample lists approximately 80,000 clones; 70% to 90% were detected once. The ten largest clones represent around 0.35% of the sample.

Via the germline V gene, CDR1 is SNHLY and CDR2 FYNNEI. V ends up 6 bases short and J 5 bases short, with an unmatched junction base count of 2. The CDR3 goes from the cysteine to the phenylalanine over 12 residues. The kept DNA is CDR3 alone, 36 bases in frame from the first base. The label giving this sample's time point can be read as: cells obtained before transplantation from donor or recipient. CD3+CD4+ and CD3+CD8+ populations were FACS-sorted from unstimulated pre-transplant donor and recipient cells taken from spleen or lymph nodes. The chain uses TRBV2 and TRBJ2-3, and 7 junctional nucleotides match TRBD1. The sequence derives from a human donor who received an intestinal transplant. Sequences were derived from unstimulated CD4+ T cells sorted from spleen or lymph node cells, sampled before intestinal transplant. The CDR3 amino acid sequence is: CASRGTVDTQYF. In nucleotides, the sequence is TGTGCCAGCAGGGGGACAGTAGATACGCAGTATTTT.